One and the same sample provided the 16 T cell receptor beta chains below, sequenced in a study of cytomegalovirus exposure and HLA in healthy donors. PCR employed 60 Vbeta and 13 Jbeta primers. The protocol was immunoSEQ multiplex PCR, while the TCRdb copy is restricted to in-frame clones and leaves out a portion. Here the sample spans 100,000 to 150,000 clones, 76% being singletons. Sequencing used PBMCs. The receptors derive from a man aged 45-60 years in good health and CMV-seronegative.

The chain has TRBV2 and TRBJ2-5, with TRBD2 identical over 7 bases. With 4 bases clipped from V and 1 base from J, the junction kept 3 bases outside the gene matches. CDR1 and CDR2 (germline): SNHLY, FYNNEI. This CDR3 region has 14 residues. CDR3 amino acids: CASSGTRTQETQYF. For the CDR3, the DNA is TGTGCCAGCAGTGGGACTAGAACCCAAGAGACCCAGTACTTC.

The chain carries TRBV7-2 and TRBJ2-2; a possible D gene is TRBD1 (6 bases). V lost 2 bases and J 1 base, leaving 8 bases between the germline ends. This CDR3 region has 15 residues. Germline CDR1 reads SGHTA; CDR2 reads FQGNSA. CDR3 bases: TGTGCCAGCAGCTTAAGGACAGAGAACACCGGGGAGCTGTTTTTT. Amino acids: CASSLRTENTGELFF.

The chain couples TRBV19 to TRBJ2-2, with a possible D match to TRBD1 (6 bases). Germline V gives CDR1 LNHDA, CDR2 SQIVND (reference sequence). The CDR3 consists of 15 residues. Deletions cut 7 bases from V and 3 bases from J, with 15 bases between. The CDR3 DNA reads as TGTGCCAGTACCAGGGGCCAGGGTTACACCGGGGAGCTGTTTTTT. Amino acids: CASTRGQGYTGELFF.

This clone showed up just a few times. CDR3 sequence: CASSPIGGARNTEAFF. CDR3 sequence (DNA): TGTGCCAGCAGCCCAATAGGGGGCGCACGGAACACTGAAGCTTTCTTT. The gene calls are TRBV5-6 and TRBJ1-1; 7 bases align to TRBD1. The germline V gene encodes CDR1 SGHDT and CDR2 YYEEEE. The trim removed 4 bases at V and 1 base at J, leaving 10 bases unmatched. The CDR3 spans 16 residues.

V gene TRBV5-5 combines with J gene TRBJ2-5; no definite D call. The CDR3 totals 14 residues. Looked up from germline, CDR1 is SGHKS and CDR2 is YYEKEE (reference sequence). V was cut by 6 bases and J by 3 bases, with 15 bases left in between. The CDR3 DNA sequence: TGTGCCAGCACCATTGGCGGTCTCGAAGAGACCCAGTACTTC. Translation gives CASTIGGLEETQYF.

The CDR3 region is CASSSQGASGELFF. As DNA, the CDR3 is TGTGCCAGCAGCTCTCAGGGGGCGTCCGGGGAGCTGTTTTTT. The V gene is TRBV4-2, the J gene TRBJ2-2, with 8 nucleotides matching TRBD1. V shed 5 bases and J 6 bases; nucleotides not matched to a gene: 5. CDR3 length: 14 amino acids. Germline lookup yields CDR1 LGHNA and CDR2 YNFKEQ.

In its sample, this clone was seen a few times. V is TRBV4-1 and J is TRBJ2-6; a possible D gene is TRBD1 (6 bases). Germline V CDR1 and CDR2: MGHRA, YSYEKL. The ends were cut back, 3 bases at V and 0 bases at J, with 15 bases in the middle. There are 18 residues in the CDR3. This CDR3 reads CASSHPWTDNSGANVLTF. The CDR3 nucleotides are TGCGCCAGCAGCCACCCCTGGACAGATAACTCTGGGGCCAACGTCCTGACTTTC.

The J gene is TRBJ1-5, the V gene TRBV4-3, with 7 bases that match TRBD1. V shed 2 bases and J 2 bases; nucleotides not matched to a gene: 3. The CDR3 loop spans 15 amino acids. The germline CDR1 and CDR2 sequences are LGHNA and YSLEER. CDR3 DNA: TGCGCCAGCAGCCAACCCGGACAGGGCAATCAGCCCCAGCATTTT. This codes for CASSQPGQGNQPQHF.

The V gene is TRBV11-2, the J gene TRBJ1-2; D is possibly TRBD1 (6 bases). Per the germline V gene, CDR1 is SGHAT and CDR2 is FQNNGV. Trimming left V 5 bases short and J 3 bases short, with 16 bases between. CDR3 size: 15 residues. The CDR3 nucleotides read TGTGCCAGCAGCCACGGGGGGGCAACTCACTATGGCTACACCTTC. Protein sequence: CASSHGGATHYGYTF.

This rearrangement joins TRBV6-5 to TRBJ2-3, with TRBD2 matching over 7 bases. The CDR3 contains 16 residues. Germline values: CDR1 MNHEY, CDR2 SVGAGI. V shed 4 bases, J shed 2 bases, and the junction held 9 bases outside the gene matches. Here the CDR3 reads CASSWDSGHTTDTQYF. In nucleotides, the CDR3 is TGTGCCAGCAGTTGGGATAGCGGGCATACCACAGATACGCAGTATTTT.

The chain couples TRBV2 to TRBJ2-3, with 8 nucleotides matching TRBD2. This CDR3 comprises 15 residues. CDR1 is SNHLY and CDR2 is FYNNEI in the germline V gene. V dropped 4 bases and J dropped 5; count of bases not matched to a gene: 8. CDR3 bases: TGTGCCAGCAGTGGGGGGAGCGGGGGCCGAGATACGCAGTATTTT. Translated: CASSGGSGGRDTQYF.

For the CDR3, the DNA is TGTGCCAGCAGCCAAGGACTAGGAGAGACAGATACGCAGTATTTT. Protein: CASSQGLGETDTQYF. This rearrangement joins TRBV4-2 to TRBJ2-3, with D possibly being TRBD2 (6 bases). Trimming cost V 1 base and J 3 bases, with 11 bases left between them. The CDR3 consists of 15 residues. Germline V gene data show CDR1 as LGHNA and CDR2 as YNFKEQ.

The V gene is TRBV4-1, the J gene TRBJ2-1; TRBD2 matches at 13 bases. J was trimmed by 5 bases and V by 4 bases; bases with no gene match: 11. The CDR3 length is 18 residues. The V gene's germline CDR1 is MGHRA and CDR2 YSYEKL. CDR3: CASSPGTSGAADHNEQFF. CDR3 bases: TGCGCCAGCAGCCCCGGGACTAGCGGGGCAGCGGACCACAATGAGCAGTTCTTC.

The V and J genes are TRBV15 and TRBJ1-4, with D uncertain. The CDR3 consists of 16 residues. V lost 0 bases, J lost 0 bases, and 8 bases lay in between. CDR1 and CDR2 from the germline V gene are LNHNV and YYDKDF (reference sequence). CDR3 DNA: TGTGCCACCAGCAGAGACTCGGGTCCAACTAATGAAAAACTGTTTTTT. Encoded protein: CATSRDSGPTNEKLFF.

The chain links TRBV18 to TRBJ1-1, with D maybe TRBD1 (5 bases). The germline V gene encodes CDR1 KGHSH and CDR2 LQKENI. Deletions cut 7 bases from V and 0 bases from J, with 15 bases between. The CDR3 contains 15 residues. CDR3 in DNA: TGTGCCAGCTTCACGGGGGGGAATGTGAACACTGAAGCTTTCTTT. This codes for CASFTGGNVNTEAFF.

This clone was counted a few times. This chain joins TRBV7-3 and TRBJ2-5; D possibly corresponds to TRBD2 (6 bases). Trimming stripped 5 bases from V and 0 bases from J, with 10 bases between. The CDR3 runs to 14 residues. In germline, CDR1 is SGHTA, CDR2 FQGTGA. CDR3 sequence: CASSAGGYQETQYF. The CDR3, as DNA: TGTGCCAGCAGCGCTGGGGGGTACCAAGAGACCCAGTACTTC.